This TCR beta chain was observed in a study of a mutant IDH1 vaccine in newly diagnosed glioma. Study-level background: Vaccination followed radiotherapy alone by 4-6 weeks, or accompanied temozolomide cycles.

This clone has just a few counts. Antigen: not known. The V gene end was trimmed by 3 bases and the J gene end by 8 bases; junction bases not matched to a gene: 6. CDR1 and CDR2 (germline): LNHDA, SQIVND (reference sequence). The CDR3 has 14 amino acids. Clones were read by immunoSEQ multiplex PCR, and TCRdb kept only the in-frame ones, dropping some. The data show over 20,000 clones, 70% to 85% seen once. Sample time point: week 11, during vaccination. With topical imiquimod, each dose of the vaccine consisted of 300 ug of mutant IDH1 20-mer peptide. This TCR derives from a man aged 35-49 years with glioma. The specimen was PBMCs, collected from a glioma patient whose treatment included an IDH1 peptide vaccine. The gene calls are TRBV19 and TRBJ2-1; the match to TRBD1 covers 8 bases. CDR3 sequence (DNA): TGTGCCAGTAGTATCCGGACAGGGTCTTATGAGCAGTTCTTC. Translating gives CASSIRTGSYEQFF. Variable domain in full (rest from reference TRBV19 and TRBJ2-1): DGGITQSPKYLFRKEGQNVTLSCEQNLNHDAMYWYRQDPGQGLRLIYYSQIVNDFQKGDIAEGYSVSREKKESFPLTVTSAQKNPTAFYLCASSIRTGSYEQFFGPGTRLTVL.